The clone carrying this T cell receptor beta chain was seen many times. Its target is unknown. This specimen belongs to a study of CD8+CD57+ T cells in acquired aplastic anemia. The wider study: DNA recovered from sorted CD4+ and CD8+ cells had a mean of approximately 3.2 ug. Read counts for CD4+ cells (from healthy donors) averaged about 10.8 million. Findings and caveats of the study: Between patients and controls, CD8+ Simpson's diversity did not vary significantly. Patients and controls turned out to have twenty-nine CD8+ CDR3 sequences in common.

Germline CDR1 is SGDLS and CDR2 is YYNGEE. The CDR3 covers 16 residues. V gave up 0 bases and J gave up 2 bases; unmatched junction bases: 6. The use of genomic DNA as template underpinned the TCR beta VDJ and CDR3 profiling. In TCRdb, the reads were re-called with MiXCR into one record per CDR3 protein. The sample holds about 190,000 distinct CDR3 sequences, approximately 52% seen once. Sequencing was performed on sorted CD4+, CD8+, or CD8+CD57+ T cells (not recorded which) from PBMCs. The source of this sequence is a human donor in good health, serving as a control. This rearrangement joins TRBV9 to TRBJ2-7; 9 bases match TRBD1. The chain's CDR3 is CASSVADRGSTYEQYF. DNA of the CDR3: TGTGCCAGCAGCGTAGCTGACAGGGGGTCAACCTACGAGCAGTACTTC.